This T cell receptor (beta chain) was retrieved from a study of PD-1 blockade in classical Hodgkin lymphoma. This table comes from immunoSEQ multiplex PCR, and its TCRdb copy is limited to in-frame clones, with some not included. The repertoire holds about 97,000 clones, with 80% to 85% as singletons. About this clone itself: Its antigen is not known.

Germline CDR1 is GTSNPN and CDR2 is SVGIG (reference sequence). CDR3 size: 13 residues. V lost 0 bases and J lost 8, with 10 bases in between. After autologous stem cell transplantation all patients relapsed, and prior brentuximab vedotin exposure differed between cohorts. Patients had relapsed/refractory classical Hodgkin lymphoma with complete response, partial response or progressive disease as best response. Study-wide results and caveats: By cycle point C4D1, TCR diversity had risen significantly in CD4+ cells (but not CD8+ cells). Complete responders started with a diversity level that resembled newly diagnosed patients at baseline.

The chain couples TRBV30 to TRBJ2-2; tentative D call: TRBD1 (5 bases). The sequence was collected from a human donor with classical Hodgkin lymphoma. This specimen consisted of peripheral blood mononuclear cells (PBMCs), obtained at baseline. The CDR3 nucleotides read TGTGCCTGGAGTGTCAAGGGGCCGGGGGAGCTGTTTTTT. Its protein product is CAWSVKGPGELFF.